A selection of T cell receptor beta chains follows, all from one sample in a study of blood T cell repertoires in COVID-19. Assay: immunoSEQ multiplex PCR; the TCRdb copy retains only in-frame clones and omits some. The sample lists over 250,000 clones, approximately 89% occurring once. Sequenced: peripheral blood. Every receptor here comes from a woman in her sixties or seventies with COVID-19, enrolled during active disease. Each CDR3 is given with its conserved first and last residue. A D gene is named only where the DNA matches it firmly. Clone sizes are given selectively: once, few, many, or a class where the clone is expanded.

TRBD1 | TRBJ2-2 | . | TRBV24-1 | CATRGQGNANTGELFF | TGTGCCACCAGGGGACAGGGGAACGCGAACACCGGGGAGCTGTTTTTT
. | TRBJ2-5 | . | TRBV27 | CASSLSRLQETQYF | TGTGCCAGCAGTTTATCAAGACTCCAAGAGACCCAGTACTTC
. | TRBJ2-3 | . | TRBV24-1 | CATSGTRDFIDTQYF | TGTGCCACCAGTGGGACCCGGGACTTTATAGATACGCAGTATTTT
. | TRBJ2-7 | . | TRBV18 | CASSPPPRPYEQYF | TGTGCCAGCTCACCGCCCCCCAGGCCCTACGAGCAGTACTTC
. | TRBJ2-7 | many | TRBV24-1 | CATPVPDSQFYEQYF | TGTGCCACCCCAGTTCCGGACAGTCAGTTCTACGAGCAGTACTTC
. | TRBJ1-1 | . | TRBV6-4 | CASSEDRETEAFF | TGTGCCAGCAGTGAGGACAGAGAAACTGAAGCTTTCTTT
TRBD2 | TRBJ2-2 | . | TRBV19 | CASSIGVAGAVGELFF | TGTGCCAGTAGTATAGGGGTAGCGGGAGCTGTCGGGGAGCTGTTTTTT
. | TRBJ2-3 | . | TRBV6-4 | CASSDYGLKDTQYF | TGTGCCAGCAGTGACTACGGACTGAAGGATACGCAGTATTTT
. | TRBJ1-1 | . | TRBV14 | CASSQLGTGSAAFF | TGTGCCAGCAGCCAATTGGGAACAGGGTCCGCAGCTTTCTTT
. | TRBJ2-3 | . | TRBV10-3 | CAISESGLTSTDTQYF | TGTGCCATCAGTGAGTCGGGTCTGACTAGCACAGATACGCAGTATTTT
. | TRBJ1-2 | . | TRBV27 | CASRPLNREYANYGYTF | TGTGCCAGCAGACCCTTGAACAGAGAATATGCTAACTATGGCTACACCTTC
. | TRBJ2-6 | . | TRBV9 | CASSVRRSSGANVLTF | TGTGCCAGCAGCGTTCGACGGAGCTCTGGGGCCAACGTCCTGACTTTC
TRBD1 | TRBJ1-5 | once | TRBV2 | CASRDRGSQPQHF | TGTGCCAGCCGAGACAGGGGTAGTCAGCCCCAGCATTTT
. | TRBJ2-7 | . | TRBV7-2 | CASSLAQREQYF | TGTGCCAGCAGCTTAGCGCAGCGGGAGCAGTACTTC
TRBD1 | TRBJ1-6 | . | TRBV30 | CAWTSDRKYNSPLHF | TGTGCCTGGACTTCGGACAGGAAATATAATTCACCCCTCCACTTT
. | TRBJ1-1 | . | TRBV19 | CASRGAGLNTEAFF | TGTGCCAGTAGGGGGGCAGGCCTGAACACTGAAGCTTTCTTT
. | TRBJ1-2 | . | TRBV19 | CASSIQGNYGYTF | TGTGCCAGTAGTATTCAGGGTAACTATGGCTACACCTTC
TRBD1 | TRBJ2-1 | . | TRBV6-5 | CASTEPGQGWNEQFF | TGTGCCAGCACCGAACCCGGACAGGGGTGGAATGAGCAGTTCTTC
. | TRBJ1-3 | once | TRBV6-5 | CASSYGQYSGNTIYF | TGTGCCAGCAGTTACGGACAGTACTCTGGAAACACCATATATTTT
. | TRBJ2-7 | . | TRBV29-1 | CSVAGSYEQYF | TGCAGCGTTGCCGGTTCCTACGAGCAGTACTTC
. | TRBJ1-3 | . | TRBV15 | CATSSTGRNTIYF | TGTGCCACCAGCTCAACAGGGAGAAACACCATATATTTT
. | TRBJ1-1 | . | TRBV19 | CASSIPQGNTEAFF | TGTGCCAGTAGTATCCCACAGGGGAACACTGAAGCTTTCTTT
TRBD1 | TRBJ1-2 | . | TRBV29-1 | CSVEARPREGQGGEGYTF | TGCAGCGTTGAAGCCCGTCCTCGGGAGGGACAGGGGGGCGAGGGCTACACCTTC
TRBD2 | TRBJ2-4 | once | TRBV3-1/TRBV3-2 | CASSLWGTSGSKNIQYF | TGTGCCAGCAGCTTGTGGGGGACTAGCGGGAGCAAAAACATTCAGTACTTC
. | TRBJ1-2 | . | TRBV5-1 | CASRPGEEGYGYTF | TGCGCCAGCAGGCCCGGGGAAGAGGGCTATGGCTACACCTTC
. | TRBJ2-7 | once | TRBV4-1 | CASSQGRPGSGYEQYF | TGCGCCAGCAGCCAAGGGCGCCCCGGCTCGGGGTACGAGCAGTACTTC
. | TRBJ2-7 | . | TRBV7-2 | CASSLAVGGAYEQYF | TGTGCCAGCAGCTTAGCAGTTGGAGGGGCCTACGAGCAGTACTTC
TRBD1 | TRBJ2-2 | . | TRBV2 | CASSRGQGDTGELFF | TGTGCCAGCAGCAGGGGACAGGGGGACACCGGGGAGCTGTTTTTT
. | TRBJ1-5 | . | TRBV19 | CASRQGWSNQPQHF | TGTGCCAGTAGACAGGGATGGAGCAATCAGCCCCAGCATTTT
. | TRBJ2-7 | . | TRBV6-2/TRBV6-3 | CASSKHEPSYEQYF | TGTGCCAGCAGTAAACACGAACCCTCCTACGAGCAGTACTTC
TRBD1 | TRBJ2-7 | . | TRBV7-2 | CASSLAESTDRGEQYF | TGTGCCAGCAGCTTAGCCGAATCAACGGACAGGGGCGAGCAGTACTTC
. | TRBJ1-5 | . | TRBV20-1 | CSASVAGVGNQPQHF | TGCAGTGCTAGTGTTGCAGGGGTTGGCAATCAGCCCCAGCATTTT
. | TRBJ2-3 | . | TRBV6-4 | CASSDFGEADTQYF | TGTGCCAGCAGTGACTTTGGTGAGGCAGATACGCAGTATTTT
. | TRBJ1-5 | . | TRBV19 | CASSISVRANQPQHF | TGTGCCAGTAGTATATCGGTCAGGGCGAATCAGCCCCAGCATTTT
. | TRBJ2-3 | . | TRBV30 | CAWSVLRVAGTDTQYF | TGTGCCTGGAGTGTACTACGGGTAGCGGGCACAGATACGCAGTATTTT
. | TRBJ1-2 | . | TRBV5-1 | CASSSADRYGYTF | TGCGCCAGCAGCTCCGCAGACAGATATGGCTACACCTTC
. | TRBJ1-1 | . | TRBV10-3 | CAISEPGATEAFF | TGTGCCATCAGTGAGCCGGGTGCCACTGAAGCTTTCTTT
TRBD1 | TRBJ2-1 | . | TRBV5-1 | CASSQGGTENEQFF | TGCGCCAGCAGCCAGGGTGGGACAGAGAATGAGCAGTTCTTC
TRBD1 | TRBJ1-1 | . | TRBV27 | CASSLYWTGDLNAPQDTEAFF | TGTGCCAGCAGTTTATATTGGACAGGGGACCTTAACGCCCCTCAGGACACTGAAGCTTTCTTT
TRBD1 | TRBJ1-2 | . | TRBV2 | CASSGQGGNYGYTF | TGTGCCAGCAGTGGACAGGGGGGGAACTATGGCTACACCTTC
TRBD1 | TRBJ1-6 | . | TRBV19 | CASSRGQEDSPLHF | TGTGCCAGTAGTCGCGGACAGGAGGATTCACCCCTCCACTTT
. | TRBJ2-2 | . | TRBV7-3 | CASSLSPVNTGELFF | TGTGCCAGCAGCTTAAGTCCCGTGAACACCGGGGAGCTGTTTTTT